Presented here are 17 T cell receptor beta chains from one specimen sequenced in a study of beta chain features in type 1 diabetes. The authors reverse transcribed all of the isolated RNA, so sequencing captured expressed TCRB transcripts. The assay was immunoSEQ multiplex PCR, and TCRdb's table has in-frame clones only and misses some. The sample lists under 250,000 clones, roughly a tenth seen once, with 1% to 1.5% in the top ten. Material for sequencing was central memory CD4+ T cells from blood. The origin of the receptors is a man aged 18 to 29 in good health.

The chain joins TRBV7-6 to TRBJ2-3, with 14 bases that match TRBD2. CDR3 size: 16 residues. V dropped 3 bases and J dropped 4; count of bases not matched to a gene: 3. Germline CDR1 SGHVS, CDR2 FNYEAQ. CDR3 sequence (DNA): TGTGCCAGCAGCTTGACTAGCGGGAGGGAGGCAGATACGCAGTATTTT. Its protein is CASSLTSGREADTQYF.

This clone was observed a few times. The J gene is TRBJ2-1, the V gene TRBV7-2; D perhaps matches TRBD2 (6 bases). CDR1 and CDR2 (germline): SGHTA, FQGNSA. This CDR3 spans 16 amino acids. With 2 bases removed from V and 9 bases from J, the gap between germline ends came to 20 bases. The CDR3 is CASSLFASAPAGEQFF. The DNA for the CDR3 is TGTGCCAGCAGCTTATTTGCTAGCGCGCCGGCGGGTGAGCAGTTCTTC.

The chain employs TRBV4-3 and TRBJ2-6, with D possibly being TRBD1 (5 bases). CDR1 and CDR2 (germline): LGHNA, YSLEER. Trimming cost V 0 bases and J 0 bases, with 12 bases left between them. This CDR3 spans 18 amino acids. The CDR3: CASSQDADNHSGANVLTF. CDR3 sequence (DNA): TGCGCCAGCAGCCAAGACGCGGACAACCACTCTGGGGCCAACGTCCTGACTTTC.

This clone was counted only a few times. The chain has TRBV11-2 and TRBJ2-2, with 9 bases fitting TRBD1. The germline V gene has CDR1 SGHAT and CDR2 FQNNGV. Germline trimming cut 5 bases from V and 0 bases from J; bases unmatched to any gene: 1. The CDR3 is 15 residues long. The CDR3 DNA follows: TGTGCCAGCAGCAGGGACAGGGCGAACACCGGGGAGCTGTTTTTT. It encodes CASSRDRANTGELFF.

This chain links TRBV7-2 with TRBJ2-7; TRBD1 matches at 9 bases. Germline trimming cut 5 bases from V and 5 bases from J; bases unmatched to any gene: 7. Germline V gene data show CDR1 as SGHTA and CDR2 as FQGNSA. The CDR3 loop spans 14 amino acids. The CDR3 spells CASSRDRGTDEQYF. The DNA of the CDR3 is TGTGCCAGCAGCCGTGACAGGGGGACCGACGAGCAGTACTTC. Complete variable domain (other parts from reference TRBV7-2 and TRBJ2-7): GAGVSQSPSNKVTEKGKDVELRCDPISGHTALYWYRQSLGQGLEFLIYFQGNSAPDKSGLPSDRFSAERTGGSVSTLTIQRTQQEDSAVYLCASSRDRGTDEQYFGPGTRLTVT.

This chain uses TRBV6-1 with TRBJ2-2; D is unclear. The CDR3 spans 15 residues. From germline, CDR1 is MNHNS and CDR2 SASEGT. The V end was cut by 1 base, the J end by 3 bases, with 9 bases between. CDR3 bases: TGTGCCAGCAGTGAAGGAAATAGTTACACCGGGGAGCTGTTTTTT. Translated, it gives CASSEGNSYTGELFF.

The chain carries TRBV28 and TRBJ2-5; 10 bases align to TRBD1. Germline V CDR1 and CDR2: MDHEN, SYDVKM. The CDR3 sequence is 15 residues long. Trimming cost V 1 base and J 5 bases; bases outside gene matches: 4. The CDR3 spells CASSLSTGGGETQYF. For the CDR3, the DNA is TGTGCCAGCAGTTTATCGACAGGGGGCGGGGAGACCCAGTACTTC.

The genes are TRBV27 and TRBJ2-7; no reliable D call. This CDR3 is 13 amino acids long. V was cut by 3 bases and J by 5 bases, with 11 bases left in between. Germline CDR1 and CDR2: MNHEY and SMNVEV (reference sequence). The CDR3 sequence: CASSFTRPDEQYF. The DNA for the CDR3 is TGTGCCAGCAGTTTTACACGGCCAGACGAGCAGTACTTC.

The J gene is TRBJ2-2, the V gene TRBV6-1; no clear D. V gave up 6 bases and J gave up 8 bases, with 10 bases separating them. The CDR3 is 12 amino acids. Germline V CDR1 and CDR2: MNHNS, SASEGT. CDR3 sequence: CASSPAGGELFF. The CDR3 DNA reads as TGTGCCAGCAGCCCCGCAGGAGGGGAGCTGTTTTTT.

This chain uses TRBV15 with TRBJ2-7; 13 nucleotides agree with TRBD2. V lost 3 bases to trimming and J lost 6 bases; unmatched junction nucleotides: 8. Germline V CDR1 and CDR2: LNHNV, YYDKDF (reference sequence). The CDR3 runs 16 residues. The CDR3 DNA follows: TGTGCCACCAGCAGGGAGAGGACTAGCGGGAGATCCGAGCAGTACTTC. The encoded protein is CATSRERTSGRSEQYF.

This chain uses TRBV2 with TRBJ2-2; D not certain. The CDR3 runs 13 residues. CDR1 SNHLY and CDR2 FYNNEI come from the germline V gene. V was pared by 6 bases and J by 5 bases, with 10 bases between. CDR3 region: CASSPSYTGELFF. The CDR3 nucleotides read TGTGCCAGCAGCCCAAGTTATACCGGGGAGCTGTTTTTT.

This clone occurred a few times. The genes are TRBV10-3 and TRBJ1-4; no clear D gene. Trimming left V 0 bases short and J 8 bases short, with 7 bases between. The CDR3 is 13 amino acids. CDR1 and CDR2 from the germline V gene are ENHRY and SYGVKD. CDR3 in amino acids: CAISESGGEKLFF. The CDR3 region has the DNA TGTGCCATCAGTGAGTCGGGAGGGGAAAAACTGTTTTTT.

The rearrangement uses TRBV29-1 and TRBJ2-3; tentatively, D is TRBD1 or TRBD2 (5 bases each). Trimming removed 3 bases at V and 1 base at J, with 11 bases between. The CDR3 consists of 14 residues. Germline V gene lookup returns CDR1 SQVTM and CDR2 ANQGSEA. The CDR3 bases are TGCAGCGTTGATCCTGGGGACGGCACAGATACGCAGTATTTT. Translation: CSVDPGDGTDTQYF.

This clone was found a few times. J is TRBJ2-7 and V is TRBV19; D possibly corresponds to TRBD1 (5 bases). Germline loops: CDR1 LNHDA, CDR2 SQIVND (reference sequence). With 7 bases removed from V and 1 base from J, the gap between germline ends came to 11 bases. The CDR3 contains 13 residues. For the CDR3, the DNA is TGTGCCAGTATAAGGGGTAGGTCCTACGAGCAGTACTTC. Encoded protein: CASIRGRSYEQYF.

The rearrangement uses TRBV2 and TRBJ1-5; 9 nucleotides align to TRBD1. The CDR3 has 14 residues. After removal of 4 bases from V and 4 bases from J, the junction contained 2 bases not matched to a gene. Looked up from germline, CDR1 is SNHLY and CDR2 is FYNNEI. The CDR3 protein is CASSAGTGNQPQHF. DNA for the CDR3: TGTGCCAGCAGTGCCGGGACAGGGAATCAGCCCCAGCATTTT.

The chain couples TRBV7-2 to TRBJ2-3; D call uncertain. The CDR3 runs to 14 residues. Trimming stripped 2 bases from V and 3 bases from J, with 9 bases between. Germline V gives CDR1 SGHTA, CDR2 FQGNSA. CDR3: CASSLRARTDTQYF. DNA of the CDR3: TGTGCCAGCAGCTTAAGGGCCCGGACAGATACGCAGTATTTT.

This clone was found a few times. The CDR3 sequence: CASTRFSNEQFF. CDR3 DNA: TGCGCCAGCACAAGATTCTCCAATGAGCAGTTCTTC. The chain recombines TRBV10-2 with TRBJ2-1; no reliable D call. Germline V gene lookup returns CDR1 WSHSY and CDR2 SAAADI. The CDR3 sequence is 12 residues long. Trimming shortened V by 7 bases and J by 6 bases, and 10 bases separated the two germline ends.